This T cell receptor (beta chain) was sequenced during a study of blood T cell repertoires in COVID-19. Study-level background: Sites across the United States, Italy and Spain contributed samples from acute and convalescent COVID-19.

Repertoires were generated with immunoSEQ multiplex PCR, while TCRdb's copy carries only in-frame clones and drops some. Counted here are 200,000 to 300,000 clones, around 90% occurring once; the ten biggest clones make up approximately 4.3%. The germline CDR1 and CDR2 sequences are SGHNT and YYREEE (reference sequence). V was trimmed by 3 bases and J by 0 bases, leaving 9 bases between them. The CDR3 length is 14 residues. V and J are TRBV5-4 and TRBJ1-1; possible D gene TRBD1, 6 bases. Sequenced material: peripheral blood. This sequence was found in a man aged 55 to 70 who had recovered from COVID-19. CDR3 DNA: TGTGCCAGCAGCTCGGGACAAATGAACACTGAAGCTTTCTTT. It specifies CASSSGQMNTEAFF.